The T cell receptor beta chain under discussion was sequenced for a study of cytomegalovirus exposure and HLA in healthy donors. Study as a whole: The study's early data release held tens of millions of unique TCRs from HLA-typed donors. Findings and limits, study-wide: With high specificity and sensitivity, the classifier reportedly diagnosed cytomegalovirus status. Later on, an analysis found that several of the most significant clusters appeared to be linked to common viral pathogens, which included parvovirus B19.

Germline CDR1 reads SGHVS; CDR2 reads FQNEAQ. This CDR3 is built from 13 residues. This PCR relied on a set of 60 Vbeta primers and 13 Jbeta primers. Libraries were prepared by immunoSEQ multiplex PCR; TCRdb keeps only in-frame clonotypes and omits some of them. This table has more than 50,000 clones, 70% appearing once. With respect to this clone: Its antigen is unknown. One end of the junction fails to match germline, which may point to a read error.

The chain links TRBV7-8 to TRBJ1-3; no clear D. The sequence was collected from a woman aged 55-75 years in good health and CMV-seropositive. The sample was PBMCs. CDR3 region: CASSFSSSPGSSF. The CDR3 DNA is TGTGCCAGCAGCTTCTCCTCATCCCCGGGGTCATCGTTT.